One and the same sample provided the 5 T cell receptor beta chains below, sequenced in a study of CD8+CD57+ T cells in acquired aplastic anemia. Using genomic DNA as the template, TCR beta VDJ and CDR3 profiling was carried out. One entry per CDR3 protein, called by TCRdb with MiXCR from the reads. The sample lists 100,000 to 150,000 distinct CDR3 sequences, 48% occurring once. The specimen sequenced was sorted CD4+, CD8+, or CD8+CD57+ T cells (not recorded which) from PBMCs. The origin of the receptors is a human donor in good health, serving as a control.

As for this clonotype: A much larger clonotype is one base distant, so this may be a read error. The chain couples TRBV11-1 to TRBJ2-3; perhaps TRBD2 as D (7 bases). The CDR3 spans 18 residues. CDR1 SGHAT and CDR2 FQDESV come from the germline V gene (reference sequence). The ends were cut back, 3 bases at V and 0 bases at J, with 19 bases in the middle. This CDR3 reads CASSFGQGTTLSTDTQYF. In DNA, the CDR3 is TGTGCCAGCAGCTTCGGGCAGGGGACTACACTTAGCACAGATACGCAGTATTTT.

The V call is TRBV6-1, the J call TRBJ2-1; unclear D gene. The CDR3 is 14 residues long. Germline V gene sequence: CDR1 MNHNS, CDR2 SASEGT. Trimming cost V 0 bases and J 7 bases, with 10 bases left between them. CDR3 DNA sequence: TGTGCCAGCAGTGAAGCGGGCTGGTTAAATGAGCAGTTCTTC. This codes for CASSEAGWLNEQFF.

The chain uses TRBV11-1 and TRBJ1-6, with D hard to call. Trimming took off 2 bases at V and 10 bases at J, with 12 bases between the two ends. Germline V gives CDR1 SGHAT, CDR2 FQDESV (reference sequence). The CDR3 spans 14 residues. CDR3 loop: CASSLQTPGSPLHF. DNA for the CDR3: TGTGCCAGCAGCTTACAAACCCCTGGCTCACCCCTCCACTTT.

The rearrangement uses TRBV5-6 and TRBJ2-5; 12 bases map to TRBD2. With 4 bases clipped from V and 7 bases from J, the junction kept 8 bases outside the gene matches. The CDR3 extends over 15 amino acids. Germline V CDR1 and CDR2: SGHDT, YYEEEE. As DNA, the CDR3 is TGTGCCAGCAGCATTCTAGCGGGGGGGCCTGGGACCCAGTACTTC. It codes for CASSILAGGPGTQYF.

The gene calls are TRBV20-1 and TRBJ2-1; weak D call: TRBD1 (6 bases). This CDR3 has 13 amino acids. Per germline, CDR1 DFQATT and CDR2 SNEGSKA (reference sequence). Trimming shortened V by 6 bases and J by 12 bases, and 21 bases separated the two germline ends. CDR3 sequence reads: CSASSAGEPRQFF. CDR3 nucleotides: TGCAGTGCCTCCTCGGCAGGGGAACCGAGGCAGTTCTTC.